The 8 T cell receptor beta chains presented below share a single source sample, sequenced in a study of blood T cell repertoires in COVID-19. Assay used: immunoSEQ multiplex PCR; TCRdb lists only in-frame clones, some missing. The table has more than 300,000 clones, about 84% seen once. Sequences were obtained from peripheral blood. These receptors originate from a woman aged 50 to 60 with acute or convalescent COVID-19.

The chain uses TRBV28 and TRBJ1-5; D is unresolved. Germline V gene lookup returns CDR1 MDHEN and CDR2 SYDVKM. The V and J ends lost 1 base and 7 bases respectively, with 17 bases between them. The CDR3 has 16 residues. The CDR3: CASSLLGRERGQPQHF. The CDR3, as DNA: TGTGCCAGCAGTTTATTAGGACGGGAGCGTGGACAGCCCCAGCATTTT.

The chain uses TRBV5-4 and TRBJ2-3; possible D gene TRBD1, 6 bases. The germline gives CDR1 SGHNT, CDR2 YYREEE (reference sequence). CDR3 length: 15 residues. The V end was cut by 3 bases, the J end by 0 bases, with 11 bases between. As DNA, the CDR3 is TGTGCCAGCAGCTCCCGACAGGATAGCACAGATACGCAGTATTTT. This translates into CASSSRQDSTDTQYF. Full variable domain (outside the CDR3, taken from reference TRBV5-4 and TRBJ2-3): ETGVTQSPTHLIKTRGQQVTLRCSSQSGHNTVSWYQQALGQGPQFIFQYYREEENGRGNFPPRFSGLQFPNYSSELNVNALELDDSALYLCASSSRQDSTDTQYFGPGTRLTVL.

The V gene is TRBV24-1, the J gene TRBJ2-2; 10 bases agree with TRBD1. V was clipped by 3 bases and J by 5 bases; unmatched bases: 2. Germline V gene lookup returns CDR1 KGHDR and CDR2 SFDVKD. This CDR3 spans 15 amino acids. The CDR3: CATSDPGQGTGELFF. CDR3 DNA sequence: TGTGCCACCAGTGATCCGGGACAGGGGACCGGGGAGCTGTTTTTT.

With regard to this clone: The junction departs from the called germline gene at one end, perhaps through a read error. The genes are TRBV20-1 and TRBJ2-1, with D perhaps matching TRBD2 (6 bases). CDR1 is DFQATT and CDR2 is SNEGSKA in the germline V gene (reference sequence). The CDR3 has 8 residues. The CDR3 DNA reads TGCAGTCCGCTCGGAGGGATCTTC. It encodes CSPLGGIF.

The chain is built from TRBV19 and TRBJ2-1; 12 bases match TRBD1. This CDR3 is built from 16 residues. With V trimmed by 4 bases and J by 9 bases, 10 bases remained unmatched. Germline CDR1 LNHDA, CDR2 SQIVND (reference sequence). The CDR3 region has the DNA TGTGCCAGTAGTACCTTCGGTCGGGACAGGGGGCTTGAGCAGTTCTTC. Translation gives CASSTFGRDRGLEQFF.

The V call is TRBV4-3, the J call TRBJ2-5; TRBD1 might be the D (5 bases). Germline CDR1 LGHNA, CDR2 YSLEER. The CDR3 contains 20 residues. The ends were cut back, 1 base at V and 5 bases at J, with 29 bases in the middle. CDR3 bases: TGCGCCAGCAGCCAAGGGTGGAAGTTGGGGCGGCCCCCGATTGGGGAGACCCAGTACTTC. It codes for CASSQGWKLGRPPIGETQYF.

The chain joins TRBV28 to TRBJ1-2; D perhaps matches TRBD1 (5 bases). Germline V gene sequence: CDR1 MDHEN, CDR2 SYDVKM. The CDR3 totals 14 residues. V was clipped by 7 bases and J by 6 bases, with 18 bases between them. The CDR3: CASTNGGMGDGYTF. The CDR3, as DNA: TGTGCCAGCACCAACGGGGGGATGGGCGATGGCTACACCTTC.

The rearrangement uses TRBV28 and TRBJ1-4; perhaps TRBD1 as D (6 bases). The CDR3 consists of 14 residues. From germline, CDR1 is MDHEN and CDR2 SYDVKM. V gave up 4 bases and J gave up 5 bases, with 11 bases separating them. CDR3 nucleotide sequence: TGTGCCAGCAGTTCTCCAGGACAGAATGAAAAACTGTTTTTT. Its protein is CASSSPGQNEKLFF. The variable domain in full, completed from reference TRBV28 and TRBJ1-4, reads DVKVTQSSRYLVKRTGEKVFLECVQDMDHENMFWYRQDPGLGLRLIYFSYDVKMKEKGDIPEGYSVSREKKERFSLILESASTNQTSMYLCASSSPGQNEKLFFGSGTQLSVL.